Described below is a single TCR beta chain sequence and its context. Antigen: not known. These data originate in a study of T cell repertoires in cytomegalovirus infection. TCRdb re-derived calls from the reads in MiXCR, one entry per CDR3 protein. The table lists 700,000 to 950,000 distinct CDR3 sequences, less than 35% of them singletons, with approximately 13% in the top ten. There are 16 residues in the CDR3. Germline V gene lookup returns CDR1 ENHRY and CDR2 SYGVKD. The V segment lost 2 bases and the J segment 9 bases; nucleotides outside the gene matches: 14. This TCR was sampled from a human donor in good health (CMV status not recorded). Some clones in this sample may be carry-over from other donors' samples. Sequencing used cultured CD8+ T cells from PBMCs, obtained from culture after CMV antigen stimulation. The chain has TRBV10-3 and TRBJ2-3; 7 bases are a match to TRBD1. Written as DNA, the CDR3 is TGTGCCATCAGTGAGCCCACCAGACAGGGAAGGGAAACGCAGTATTTT. Translating it yields CAISEPTRQGRETQYF.